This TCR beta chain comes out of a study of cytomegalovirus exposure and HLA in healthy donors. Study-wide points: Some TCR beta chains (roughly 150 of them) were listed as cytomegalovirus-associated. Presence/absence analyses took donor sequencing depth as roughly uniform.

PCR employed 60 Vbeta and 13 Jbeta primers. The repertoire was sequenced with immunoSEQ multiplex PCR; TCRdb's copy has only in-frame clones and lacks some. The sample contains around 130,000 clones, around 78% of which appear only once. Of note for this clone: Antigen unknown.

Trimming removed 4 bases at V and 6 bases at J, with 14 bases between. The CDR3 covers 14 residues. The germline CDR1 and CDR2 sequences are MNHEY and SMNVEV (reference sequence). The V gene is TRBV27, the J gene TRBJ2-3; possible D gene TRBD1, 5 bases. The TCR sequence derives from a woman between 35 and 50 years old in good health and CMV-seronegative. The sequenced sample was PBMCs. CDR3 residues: CASSSPVGRDTQYF. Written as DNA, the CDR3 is TGTGCCAGCAGTTCCCCTGTGGGGCGGGATACGCAGTATTTT.